This TCR beta chain was identified in a study of cytomegalovirus exposure and HLA in healthy donors. A word on this clone: Its cognate antigen is unknown.

PCR was performed using 60 Vbeta and 13 Jbeta primers. The assay was immunoSEQ multiplex PCR, and TCRdb's table has in-frame clones only and misses some. The sample contains over 110,000 clones, approximately 70% of which appear only once. General observations from the study: In an earlier analysis, in under 700 donors, most V segments appeared productive either ~90% or ~30% of the time.

The CDR3 totals 15 residues. Losses at the gene ends were 5 bases for V and 4 bases for J; bases not matched to a gene: 9. Looked up from germline, CDR1 is MGHRA and CDR2 is YSYEKL. Sequencing used PBMCs. This rearrangement joins TRBV4-1 to TRBJ2-7; 9 bases are a match to TRBD2. The receptor's source is a middle-aged woman in good health and CMV-seronegative. The CDR3 bases are TGCGCCAGCAGCTCCCGCGGGGGGGGTTTTTACGAGCAGTACTTC. It codes for CASSSRGGGFYEQYF.